The text below deals with one T cell receptor beta chain. Assay: immunoSEQ multiplex PCR; the TCRdb copy retains only in-frame clones and omits some. In the table there are about 78,000 clones, roughly nine tenths of which are singletons. These data come from a study of radiation and T cells in renal cell carcinoma. Time point described: blood 4 weeks post-SBRT, at nephrectomy. Treatment specified: 15 Gy SBRT to primary tumor, nephrectomy 4 weeks later. V was pared by 5 bases and J by 6 bases, with 6 bases of the junction left unmatched. Germline CDR1 reads LNHDA; CDR2 reads SQIVND (reference sequence). This CDR3 contains 13 residues.

This clonotype originated in a woman aged 70-85 years with renal cell carcinoma. The V and J genes are TRBV19 and TRBJ2-7; 8 bases map to TRBD2. The sequences come from blood, collected from a patient whose treatment included radiotherapy and nephrectomy. This CDR3 reads CASSFGLAREQYF. The CDR3, as DNA: TGTGCCAGTAGTTTCGGACTAGCACGCGAGCAGTACTTC.